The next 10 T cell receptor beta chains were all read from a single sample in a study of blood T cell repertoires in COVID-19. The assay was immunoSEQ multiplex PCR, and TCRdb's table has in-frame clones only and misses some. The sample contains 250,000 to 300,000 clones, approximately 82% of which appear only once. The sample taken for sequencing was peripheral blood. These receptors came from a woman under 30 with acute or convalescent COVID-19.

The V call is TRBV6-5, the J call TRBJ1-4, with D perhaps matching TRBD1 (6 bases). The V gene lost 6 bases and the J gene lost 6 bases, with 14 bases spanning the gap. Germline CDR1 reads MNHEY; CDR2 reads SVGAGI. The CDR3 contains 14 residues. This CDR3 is CASSDTGLDEKLFF. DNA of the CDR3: TGTGCCAGCAGCGATACAGGGTTGGATGAAAAACTGTTTTTT.

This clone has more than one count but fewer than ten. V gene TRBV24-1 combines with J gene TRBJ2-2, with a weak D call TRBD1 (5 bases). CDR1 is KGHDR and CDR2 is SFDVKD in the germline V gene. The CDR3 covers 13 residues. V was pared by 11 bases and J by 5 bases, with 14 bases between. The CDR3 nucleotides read TGTGCCATTAAGAAGGGGTGGACCGGGGAGCTGTTTTTT. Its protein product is CAIKKGWTGELFF.

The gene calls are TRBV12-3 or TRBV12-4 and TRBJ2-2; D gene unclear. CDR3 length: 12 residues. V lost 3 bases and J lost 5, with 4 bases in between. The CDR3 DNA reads TGTGCCAGCAGTTTTACTACCGGGGAGCTGTTTTTT. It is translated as CASSFTTGELFF.

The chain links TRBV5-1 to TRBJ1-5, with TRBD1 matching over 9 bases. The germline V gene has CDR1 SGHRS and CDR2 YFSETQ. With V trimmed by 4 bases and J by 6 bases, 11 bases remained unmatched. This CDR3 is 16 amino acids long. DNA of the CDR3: TGCGCCAGCAGCGCGGGGACAGGGAGTTGGCGTCAGCCCCAGCATTTT. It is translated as CASSAGTGSWRQPQHF. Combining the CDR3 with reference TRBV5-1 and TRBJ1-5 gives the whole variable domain KAGVTQTPRYLIKTRGQQVTLSCSPISGHRSVSWYQQTPGQGLQFLFEYFSETQRNKGNFPGRFSGRQFSNSRSEMNVSTLELGDSALYLCASSAGTGSWRQPQHFGDGTRLSIL.

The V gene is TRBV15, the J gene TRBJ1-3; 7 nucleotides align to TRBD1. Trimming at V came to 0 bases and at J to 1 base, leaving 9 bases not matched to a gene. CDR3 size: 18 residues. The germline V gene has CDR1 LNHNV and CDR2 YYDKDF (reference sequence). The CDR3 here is CATSREGGSSTSGNTIYF. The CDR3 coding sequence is TGTGCCACCAGCAGAGAAGGGGGCAGTAGCACATCTGGAAACACCATATATTTT.

CDR3 residues: CASSARTGTTNNEQFF. CDR3 DNA sequence: TGTGCCAGCAGCGCAAGAACCGGGACTACCAACAATGAGCAGTTCTTC. The rearrangement uses TRBV9 and TRBJ2-1; 7 bases agree with TRBD2. V lost 3 bases to trimming and J lost 5 bases; unmatched junction nucleotides: 11. The V gene's germline CDR1 is SGDLS and CDR2 YYNGEE. The CDR3 length is 16 residues.

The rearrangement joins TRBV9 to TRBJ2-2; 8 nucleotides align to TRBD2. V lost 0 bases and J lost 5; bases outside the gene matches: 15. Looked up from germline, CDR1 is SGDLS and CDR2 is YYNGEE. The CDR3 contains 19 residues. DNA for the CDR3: TGTGCCAGCAGCGTAGGTCCCCGGGTGTCTAGCGGGTTTACCGGGGAGCTGTTTTTT. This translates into CASSVGPRVSSGFTGELFF. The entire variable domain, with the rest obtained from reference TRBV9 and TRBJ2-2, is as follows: DSGVTQTPKHLITATGQRVTLRCSPRSGDLSVYWYQQSLDQGLQFLIQYYNGEERAKGNILERFSAQQFPDLHSELNLSSLELGDSALYFCASSVGPRVSSGFTGELFFGEGSRLTVL.

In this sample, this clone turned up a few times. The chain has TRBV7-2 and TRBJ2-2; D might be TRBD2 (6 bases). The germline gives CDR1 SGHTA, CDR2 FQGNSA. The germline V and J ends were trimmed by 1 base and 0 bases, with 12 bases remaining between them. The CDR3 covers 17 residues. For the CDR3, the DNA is TGTGCCAGCAGCTTAGGAGTTAGCGGATCGAACACCGGGGAGCTGTTTTTT. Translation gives CASSLGVSGSNTGELFF.

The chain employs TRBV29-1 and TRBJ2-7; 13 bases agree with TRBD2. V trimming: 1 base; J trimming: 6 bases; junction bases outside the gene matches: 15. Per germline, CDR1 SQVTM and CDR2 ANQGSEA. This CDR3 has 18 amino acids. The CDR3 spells CSVEGGTSGNPFRGEQYF. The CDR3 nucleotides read TGCAGCGTTGAAGGGGGGACTAGCGGGAATCCCTTTCGCGGCGAGCAGTACTTC.

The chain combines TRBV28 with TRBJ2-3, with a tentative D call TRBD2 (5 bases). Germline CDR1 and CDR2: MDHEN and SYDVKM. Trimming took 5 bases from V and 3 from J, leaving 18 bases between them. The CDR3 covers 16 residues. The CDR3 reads CASSLTLGVGTDTQYF. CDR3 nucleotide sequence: TGTGCCAGCAGTCTAACGCTCGGGGTTGGGACAGATACGCAGTATTTT.